The next 4 T cell receptor beta chains were all read from a single sample in a study of cytomegalovirus exposure and HLA in healthy donors. The study ran its PCR with 60 Vbeta and 13 Jbeta primers. Measured with immunoSEQ multiplex PCR; TCRdb has only the in-frame clones, and not every one. The data contain roughly 87,000 clones, 70% to 80% of them seen just once; the ten biggest clones take up roughly 15%. The specimen sequenced was PBMCs. The source is a woman between 35 and 50 years old in good health and CMV-seropositive.

CDR3 in amino acids: CASHPRDRHNEQFF. CDR3 nucleotide sequence: TGTGCCTCCCACCCCAGGGACAGACACAATGAGCAGTTCTTC. The chain recombines TRBV27 with TRBJ2-1; 7 positions agree with TRBD1. The CDR3 runs to 14 residues. The V gene end was trimmed by 11 bases and the J gene end by 5 bases; junction bases not matched to a gene: 12. In germline, CDR1 is MNHEY, CDR2 SMNVEV (reference sequence).

The CDR3 spells CASSLEQGGPETQYF. CDR3 nucleotide sequence: TGCGCCAGCAGCTTGGAACAGGGGGGTCCCGAGACCCAGTACTTC. The chain links TRBV5-1 to TRBJ2-5, with TRBD1 matching 8 bases. J lost 5 bases, V lost 0 bases, and 6 bases had no gene match. CDR3 length: 15 residues. Germline V gene lookup returns CDR1 SGHRS and CDR2 YFSETQ.

This chain uses TRBV7-2 with TRBJ1-2; D not certain. V dropped 2 bases and J dropped 5 bases, with 9 bases sitting between them. The germline V gene encodes CDR1 SGHTA and CDR2 FQGNSA. The CDR3 totals 13 residues. CDR3 amino acids: CASSLLELYGYTF. The CDR3 nucleotides are TGTGCCAGCAGCTTACTCGAGCTTTATGGCTACACCTTC. The full variable domain, its missing parts supplied by reference TRBV7-2 and TRBJ1-2, is GAGVSQSPSNKVTEKGKDVELRCDPISGHTALYWYRQSLGQGLEFLIYFQGNSAPDKSGLPSDRFSAERTGGSVSTLTIQRTQQEDSAVYLCASSLLELYGYTFGSGTRLTVV.

This sequence joins TRBV6-4 and TRBJ1-1; D uncertain. V was clipped by 6 bases and J by 5 bases, with 13 bases between them. The germline V gene encodes CDR1 MRHNA and CDR2 SNTAGT. The CDR3 loop spans 13 amino acids. This chain's CDR3 is CASSFDLSTEAFF. CDR3 sequence (DNA): TGTGCCAGCAGCTTCGATCTGAGTACTGAAGCTTTCTTT.